Described below is a single TCR beta chain sequence and its context. This sample is drawn from a study of T cells in lung cancer brain metastases. Marked H&E slides guided macrodissection of tumor areas from roughly 5 unstained, deparaffinized approximately 11 um sections. Losses at the gene ends were 8 bases for V and 7 bases for J; bases not matched to a gene: 10. The germline V gene encodes CDR1 MDHEN and CDR2 SYDVKM. The CDR3 covers 14 residues. Clones were read by immunoSEQ multiplex PCR, and TCRdb kept only the in-frame ones, dropping some. The data show roughly 4,500 clones, around 90% seen once.

The receptor's source is a man in his sixties with non-small cell lung cancer. Sequenced material: tumor tissue from the primary lung tumor. The chain combines TRBV28 with TRBJ1-5; 8 bases are shared with TRBD1. This chain's CDR3 is CASGYRGGIQPQHF. The CDR3 coding sequence is TGTGCCAGCGGTTACAGGGGGGGCATACAGCCCCAGCATTTT. The complete variable domain, with remaining parts taken from reference TRBV28 and TRBJ1-5, reads DVKVTQSSRYLVKRTGEKVFLECVQDMDHENMFWYRQDPGLGLRLIYFSYDVKMKEKGDIPEGYSVSREKKERFSLILESASTNQTSMYLCASGYRGGIQPQHFGDGTRLSIL.